This T cell receptor (beta chain) was found in a study of cytomegalovirus exposure and HLA in healthy donors. Study observations and caveats: Links to common viral pathogens appeared, in a later analysis, for several of the most significant clusters. Sequence variants that were highly shared formed a cluster that was likely a sequencing artifact.

13 Jbeta primers and 60 Vbeta primers were used for the PCR. The data were produced by immunoSEQ multiplex PCR, yet TCRdb's version contains in-frame clones alone and is incomplete. The profile shows about 140,000 clones, 70% to 80% of them singletons. The CDR3 is 17 amino acids. Trimming took 1 base from V and 3 from J, leaving 18 bases between them. CDR1 SGHAT and CDR2 FQNNGV come from the germline V gene. A note on this clone: Its antigen is still unknown.

Sequenced: PBMCs. The gene calls are TRBV11-2 and TRBJ1-2; possibly TRBD1 for D (5 bases). This clonotype was obtained from a woman aged 55-69 years in good health and CMV-seropositive. The CDR3 loop is CASSLGVPRTTDYGYTF. The CDR3 bases are TGTGCCAGCAGCTTAGGAGTGCCACGGACAACTGACTATGGCTACACCTTC.